This TCR beta chain came from a study of blood T cell repertoires in COVID-19. Study-level information: Researchers got acute and convalescent COVID-19 samples from the United States, Italy and Spain. PBMCs, B-cell-depleted T cells, or T cells were the source of the cDNA or gDNA that made up the material.

The ends lost 4 bases at V and 0 bases at J; junction bases unmatched: 7. CDR1 and CDR2 (germline): LGHDT, YNNKEL (reference sequence). The CDR3 loop spans 18 amino acids. Method: immunoSEQ multiplex PCR; TCRdb's copy keeps in-frame clones and lacks some. Found here are hundreds of thousands of clones, approximately 84% of them singletons; the top ten hold around 7.8%. The rearrangement links TRBV3-1 (or the pseudogene TRBV3-2) to TRBJ2-3, with TRBD2 identical over 13 bases. The receptor was derived from a human donor in a cohort sampled during active COVID-19. Sequencing was performed on peripheral blood. CDR3 in DNA: TGTGCCAGCAGCCCGGGACTAGCGGGGAGATCTAGCACAGATACGCAGTATTTT. Translated: CASSPGLAGRSSTDTQYF.